Sequencing of this TCR beta chain was carried out in a study of blood T cell repertoires in COVID-19. Original analysis: Estimation of nucleated cell counts was performed using reference gene primer amplification. Sequenced by immunoSEQ multiplex PCR; TCRdb stores in-frame clones only, minus some. V and J calls plus clone size are reproduced from that table; the DNA served to infer D and trimming. The sample yields approximately 150,000 clones, approximately 79% seen once. The germline V gene encodes CDR1 KGHDR and CDR2 SFDVKD. This CDR3 has 10 amino acids. The sample comprised PBMCs or T cells enriched from blood (not recorded which). This TCR came from a man aged 40-50 years with acute COVID-19. This chain joins TRBV24-1 and TRBJ1-5, with D perhaps matching TRBD1 (6 bases). The CDR3 sequence is CKGGDQPQHF. The CDR3, as DNA: TGTAAGGGGGGGGATCAGCCCCAGCATTTT.